Listed below are T cell receptor beta chains from one sample, sequenced in a study of T cell responses to AZD1222 COVID-19 vaccine. Clones were sequenced by immunoSEQ multiplex PCR, and TCRdb holds only the in-frame ones, with some missing. The sample lists more than 100,000 clones, about 91% occurring once. The sample here was peripheral blood, taken 28 days after the second AZD1222 dose. These TCRs come from an adult who received the AZD1222 COVID-19 vaccine. Both conserved end residues are part of each CDR3. The order of the fields is V gene, D gene, J gene, CDR3 length, clone size, CDR3 DNA, CDR3 protein. D genes are given only for firm matches. Not all rows give a size; the values are once, few, many and, for expanded clones, a class.

>TRBV6-5|TRBD1|TRBJ2-4|15|-
TGTGCCAGCACCCCAGGGGGACAGTCGGGAAACATTCAGTACTTC
CASTPGGQSGNIQYF
>TRBV9|-|TRBJ1-3|14|-
TGTGCCAGCAGCGTAGCGGGGACGGGAAACACCATATATTTT
CASSVAGTGNTIYF
>TRBV7-2|TRBD1|TRBJ2-4|15|once
TGTGCCAGCAGTCGAAACAGGGGCGTAGGGAACATTCAGTACTTC
CASSRNRGVGNIQYF
>TRBV5-4|TRBD2|TRBJ2-3|16|-
TGTGCCAGCAGCACAAGACTAGCGGGGCGCACAGATACGCAGTATTTT
CASSTRLAGRTDTQYF
>TRBV21-1|-|TRBJ2-7|14|-
TGTGCCAGCAGCAAGATGGGGACAGGGACCGGGCAGTACTTC
CASSKMGTGTGQYF
>TRBV19|-|TRBJ1-4|15|few
TGTGCCAGTAGTTTCAATAGGGGGGGAAATGAAAAACTGTTTTTT
CASSFNRGGNEKLFF
>TRBV2|TRBD1|TRBJ1-1|13|-
TGTGCCAGCGCAGGACAGGGTAACACTGAAGCTTTCTTT
CASAGQGNTEAFF
>TRBV10-3|-|TRBJ2-2|13|once
TGTGCCATCCGACAGTCCGGGGACGGGGAGCTGTTTTTT
CAIRQSGDGELFF
>TRBV15|TRBD1|TRBJ2-6|17|-
TGTGCCACCAGGACAATGACAGGGGGCTCTGGGGCCAACGTCCTGACTTTC
CATRTMTGGSGANVLTF
>TRBV30|-|TRBJ2-5|13|-
TGTGCCTGGAATAGAGGGGCTCGAGAGACCCAGTACTTC
CAWNRGARETQYF
>TRBV6-5|-|TRBJ2-2|14|-
TGTGCCAGCAGCCCGGGGTCCGTTTGGGGGGAGCTGTTTTTT
CASSPGSVWGELFF
>TRBV7-2|-|TRBJ1-1|13|-
TGTGCCAGCAGCTTATCCACGATCACTGAAGCTTTCTTT
CASSLSTITEAFF
>TRBV7-9|-|TRBJ1-1|14|-
TGTGCCAGCATCATCGGGACGGCAAACACTGAAGCTTTCTTT
CASIIGTANTEAFF
>TRBV5-4|-|TRBJ2-1|15|-
TGTGCCAGCAGCTTGGGACAGAGCTCCTACAATGAGCAGTTCTTC
CASSLGQSSYNEQFF
>TRBV19|-|TRBJ1-3|15|-
TGTGCCAGTAGTCCCCCCGGGAGCCACGGAAACACCATATATTTT
CASSPPGSHGNTIYF
>TRBV5-1|-|TRBJ1-4|14|-
TGCGCCAGCAGCTTGGGGACAGTTAATGAAAAACTGTTTTTT
CASSLGTVNEKLFF
>TRBV4-3|-|TRBJ1-1|14|-
TGCGCCAGCAGCCAAGAAAAGGGGAAGGCTGAAGCTTTCTTT
CASSQEKGKAEAFF
>TRBV6-1|-|TRBJ1-5|18|-
TGTGCCAGCAGTGAAGCGCTTTCGGCCGAATATAGCAATCAGCCCCAGCATTTT
CASSEALSAEYSNQPQHF
>TRBV7-6|-|TRBJ2-1|14|-
TGTGCCAGCAGCCAGACGGGAGTTTACAATGAGCAGTTCTTC
CASSQTGVYNEQFF
>TRBV5-1|-|TRBJ1-1|13|-
TGCGCCAACAGCTGGGGACAGAACACTGAAGCTTTCTTT
CANSWGQNTEAFF
>TRBV27|-|TRBJ1-6|14|-
TGTGCCAGCAGCCTCGGGTGGCAGAATTCACCCCTCCACTTT
CASSLGWQNSPLHF
>TRBV11-2|-|TRBJ2-2|11|-
TGTGCCAGCAGCCTCTCCGGGGAGCTGTTTTTT
CASSLSGELFF
>TRBV6-2/TRBV6-3|-|TRBJ2-3|12|-
TGTGCCAGCAGTTACTCGAAAGATACGCAGTATTTT
CASSYSKDTQYF
>TRBV6-5|-|TRBJ2-7|12|-
TGTGCCAGCAGGCGAAGAGGGTACGAGCAGTACTTC
CASRRRGYEQYF
>TRBV7-9|TRBD2|TRBJ2-1|15|-
TGTGCCAGCAGCCAGCGTAGCGGGGAGAACAATGAGCAGTTCTTC
CASSQRSGENNEQFF
>TRBV5-1|-|TRBJ1-4|14|few
TGCGCCAGCAGTCTAGGGTTGGGTAATGAAAAACTGTTTTTT
CASSLGLGNEKLFF
>TRBV6-6|-|TRBJ1-1|11|-
TGTGCCAGCAGCGTACAGATAGAAGCTTTCTTT
CASSVQIEAFF
>TRBV5-1|TRBD1|TRBJ1-5|15|-
TGCGCCAGCAGACAGACAGGGGCAAGCAATCAGCCCCAGCATTTT
CASRQTGASNQPQHF
>TRBV12-3/TRBV12-4|-|TRBJ1-2|13|-
TGTGCCAGCAGCCACCTGACTAACTATGGCTACACCTTC
CASSHLTNYGYTF
>TRBV9|-|TRBJ1-3|17|-
TGTGCCAGCAGCGTATGGGCAGGGAAGTCCTCTGGAAACACCATATATTTT
CASSVWAGKSSGNTIYF
>TRBV19|-|TRBJ1-4|15|-
TGTGCCAGTAACCCCTTGGGCGGGGTAAAGGAAAAACTGTTTTTT
CASNPLGGVKEKLFF
>TRBV18|TRBD1|TRBJ1-1|15|-
TGTGCCAGCTCACCGCTTTCCGGGACAGGCGGAGAAGCTTTCTTT
CASSPLSGTGGEAFF
>TRBV10-3|TRBD1|TRBJ1-3|15|-
TGTGCCATCAGCTCGGACAGGGGGCCTGGAAACACCATATATTTT
CAISSDRGPGNTIYF
>TRBV19|TRBD1|TRBJ1-4|17|-
TGTGCCAGTAGTATAGAGTGGACAGGGCATCTGCGTGAAAAACTGTTTTTT
CASSIEWTGHLREKLFF
>TRBV7-3|-|TRBJ1-1|15|-
TGTGCCAGCAGCGCAAGAGGGCTCCCGAACACTGAAGCTTTCTTT
CASSARGLPNTEAFF
>TRBV19|TRBD1|TRBJ1-5|13|-
TGTGCCAGTAGTACCTCAGGGGGGGAGCCCCAGCATTTT
CASSTSGGEPQHF
>TRBV9|TRBD2|TRBJ2-1|17|-
TGTGCCAGCAGCACTAGGACTAGCGGGAGTACTTACAATGAGCAGTTCTTC
CASSTRTSGSTYNEQFF
>TRBV19|-|TRBJ2-7|12|-
TGTGCCAGTAGTATCTGGCAGGGAGAGCAGTACTTC
CASSIWQGEQYF
>TRBV3-1/TRBV3-2|-|TRBJ1-1|14|-
TGTGCCAGCAGCCAAGATTGGAACAGCGAGGCAGCTTTCTTT
CASSQDWNSEAAFF
>TRBV28|-|TRBJ1-3|14|-
TGTGCCACCAGGGAGGGGACCTCTGGAAACACCATATATTTT
CATREGTSGNTIYF
>TRBV20-1|-|TRBJ2-5|11|-
TGCAGCGCGATCTCCGGGGAGACCCAGTACTTC
CSAISGETQYF
>TRBV12-5|-|TRBJ1-6|13|few
TGTGCTAGTGGTCCCTCGGCGGCGCCCCCCCTCCACTTT
CASGPSAAPPLHF
>TRBV20-1|TRBD2|TRBJ2-3|15|-
TGCAGTGCTAGTTTAGCTAGCGGAAGCACAGATACGCAGTATTTT
CSASLASGSTDTQYF
>TRBV12-5|TRBD1|TRBJ2-1|13|-
TGTGCTAGTGTCTTCGGACAGGGTGGTGAGCAGTTCTTC
CASVFGQGGEQFF
>TRBV11-3|TRBD2|TRBJ2-2|17|-
TGTGCCAGCAGCTTGGGAATAGCGGGGGTGAACACCGGGGAGCTGTTTTTT
CASSLGIAGVNTGELFF
>TRBV19|TRBD1|TRBJ1-1|13|-
TGTGCCAGTAGTTTGACAGGGGACACTGAAGCTTTCTTT
CASSLTGDTEAFF
>TRBV7-9|-|TRBJ2-7|14|-
TGTGCCAGCAGCTTATTCACGGCCTCCTACGAGCAGTACTTC
CASSLFTASYEQYF
>TRBV29-1|-|TRBJ1-1|13|-
TGCAGCGCTTTCTTAACGGTGAACACTGAAGCTTTCTTT
CSAFLTVNTEAFF
>TRBV19|TRBD2|TRBJ2-6|18|-
TGTGCCAGTAGTATAACTGGGGAGGGAGTCTCTGGGGCCAACGTCCTGACTTTC
CASSITGEGVSGANVLTF